This T cell receptor (beta chain) was documented in a study of control samples from healthy donors and cancer patients. The method was immunoSEQ multiplex PCR; TCRdb's version includes in-frame clones alone and lacks a portion of them. The profile shows 15,000 to 20,000 clones, about 82% of them singletons. CDR1 and CDR2 from the germline V gene are SGHTA and FQGNSA. This CDR3 has 15 amino acids. The ends lost 4 bases at V and 0 bases at J; junction bases unmatched: 2. This receptor was obtained from a woman aged 65 to 85 with colorectal cancer. This chain links TRBV7-2 with TRBJ1-4, with TRBD1 matching 7 bases. Sequencing was done on a sample of PBMCs. The CDR3 bases are TGTGCCAGCAGCTCGCAGGGGGCAACTAATGAAAAACTGTTTTTT. Translation: CASSSQGATNEKLFF.